A selection of T cell receptor beta chains follows, all from one sample in a study of cytomegalovirus exposure and HLA in healthy donors. Measured with immunoSEQ multiplex PCR; TCRdb has only the in-frame clones, and not every one. The repertoire holds around 180,000 clones, with over 65% as singletons. The sequencing sample was made of PBMCs. The source is a man aged 18 to 35 in good health and CMV-seropositive. Both conserved end residues are part of each CDR3. A D gene is named only where the DNA matches it firmly. Size is omitted from some rows. Given values are once, few, many or a class for expanded clones.

V	J	size	D	length	DNA	CDR3
TRBV9	TRBJ2-1	few	.	12	TGTGCCAGCAGCGTCTCTACCAATGAGCAGTTCTTC	CASSVSTNEQFF
TRBV19	TRBJ1-5	.	TRBD1	13	TGTGCCAGTAGGGTACAGGGGTTAAAGTCCCAGCATTTT	CASRVQGLKSQHF
TRBV6-5	TRBJ1-2	.	TRBD1	16	TGTGCCAGCAGTTACTCGGGGACAGGGGGCCTCTATGGCTACACCTTC	CASSYSGTGGLYGYTF
TRBV30	TRBJ1-2	.	TRBD1	13	TGTGCCTGGAGAACGACCTCAGGGGGGGGCTACACCTTC	CAWRTTSGGGYTF
TRBV2	TRBJ1-2	.	.	13	TGTGCCAGCAAAAGGGGACAAAACTATGGCTACACCTTC	CASKRGQNYGYTF
TRBV2	TRBJ2-5	.	.	13	TGTGCCAGCAGATTCAGGAACGGAGAGACCCAGTACTTC	CASRFRNGETQYF
TRBV11-1	TRBJ2-7	.	TRBD2	16	TGTGCCAGCAGCTCCCCTGGGACTAGCGGTTCCTACGAGCAGTACTTC	CASSSPGTSGSYEQYF
TRBV19	TRBJ1-2	.	.	14	TGTGCCAGTAGTGCCTTTGGGAGAGGAGATGGCTACACCTTC	CASSAFGRGDGYTF
TRBV15	TRBJ2-5	.	.	15	TGTGCCACCAGCAGAGATGTTGTCGCGGGAGAGACCCAGTACTTC	CATSRDVVAGETQYF
TRBV7-2	TRBJ2-2	.	TRBD2	15	TGTGCCAGCAGCTTGGAGACTAGCGGGACCGGGGAGCTGTTTTTT	CASSLETSGTGELFF
TRBV4-3	TRBJ1-1	.	.	15	TGCGCCAGCAGCCAAGATCCTGCGGGGTACACTGAAGCTTTCTTT	CASSQDPAGYTEAFF
TRBV19	TRBJ2-7	.	TRBD2	16	TGTGCCAGTAGTATAGTCGGTAGCGGGCTAGCCTACGAGCAGTACTTC	CASSIVGSGLAYEQYF
TRBV25-1	TRBJ2-1	.	.	12	TGTGCCAGCAGTGAACACAACAATGAGCAGTTCTTC	CASSEHNNEQFF
TRBV5-1	TRBJ2-1	once	TRBD1	18	TGCGCCAGCAGCATCCGACCCCGGGGACAGGGGCTCTACAATGAGCAGTTCTTC	CASSIRPRGQGLYNEQFF
TRBV6-5	TRBJ1-1	few	.	13	TGTGCCAGCAGCACTAGCATGAACACTGAAGCTTTCTTT	CASSTSMNTEAFF
TRBV7-8	TRBJ2-5	.	.	13	TGTGCCAGCAGCTTAAGGAGAGGAGAGACCCAGTACTTC	CASSLRRGETQYF
TRBV7-2	TRBJ2-7	once	.	14	TGTGCCAGCAGCTCGATGACTAGATTCGACGAGCAGTACTTC	CASSSMTRFDEQYF
TRBV7-2	TRBJ2-2	.	TRBD2	16	TGTGCCAGCAGCTTAGCTAGCGGGACTAACACCGGGGAGCTGTTTTTT	CASSLASGTNTGELFF
TRBV9	TRBJ1-2	.	TRBD1	16	TGTGCCAGCAGTCCGACAGGGTGGCCAGCCAACTATGGCTACACCTTC	CASSPTGWPANYGYTF
TRBV10-2	TRBJ2-3	.	TRBD2	14	TGCGCCAGCAGGGGACTAGCGGGAGTGGATACGCAGTATTTT	CASRGLAGVDTQYF
TRBV30	TRBJ1-5	.	.	13	TGTGCCTGGACCGGTAGAGGGAATCAGCCCCAGCATTTT	CAWTGRGNQPQHF
TRBV9	TRBJ1-5	.	TRBD1	18	TGTGCCAGCAGCCGCCCGGGAACAGGGGGCGAGGTGGATCAGCCCCAGCATTTT	CASSRPGTGGEVDQPQHF
TRBV5-1	TRBJ2-5	.	TRBD1	14	TGCGCCAGCAGCTTGGAACAGGGGGAAGAGACCCAGTACTTC	CASSLEQGEETQYF
TRBV4-1	TRBJ1-1	.	.	14	TGCGCCAGCCGACTACTCATCTTGAACACTGAAGCTTTCTTT	CASRLLILNTEAFF
TRBV6-6	TRBJ2-1	few	.	13	TGTGCCAGCAGTTGGACTGAGTCCAATGAGCAGTTCTTC	CASSWTESNEQFF
TRBV5-4	TRBJ1-4	.	TRBD1	15	TGTGCCAGCAGCCTCGGGGACAGGGGGCAGGAAAAACTGTTTTTT	CASSLGDRGQEKLFF
TRBV4-2	TRBJ2-2	few	TRBD2	17	TGTGCCAGCAGCCAGGCTCTAGCGGGGGCGAACACCGGGGAGCTGTTTTTT	CASSQALAGANTGELFF
TRBV6-4	TRBJ2-7	.	.	13	TGTGCCAGCAGTGACCAATCTAGGGGCGAGCAGTACTTC	CASSDQSRGEQYF
TRBV28	TRBJ1-1	few	.	15	TGTGCCAGCAGTTTGCATCCCATGGGCCTCACTGAAGCTTTCTTT	CASSLHPMGLTEAFF
TRBV2	TRBJ2-7	.	TRBD2	20	TGTGCCAGCAGTGAATTAGGGACTAGCGGGAGGCACCAATTCCCCTACGAGCAGTACTTC	CASSELGTSGRHQFPYEQYF
TRBV4-3	TRBJ2-7	.	TRBD2	16	TGCGCCAGCAGCCAAGGACTAGCCGCTTCATCCTACGAGCAGTACTTC	CASSQGLAASSYEQYF
TRBV28	TRBJ2-3	.	TRBD1	16	TGTGCCAGCAGTCCTCGCGACAGGGGGCTTCGAGATACGCAGTATTTT	CASSPRDRGLRDTQYF
TRBV13	TRBJ1-1	.	.	20	TGTGCCAGCAGCTTATATTCGCGCTTACTCAGCCGGAGCTCGAATACTGAAGCTTTCTTT	CASSLYSRLLSRSSNTEAFF
TRBV7-8	TRBJ2-2	.	.	17	TGTGCCAGCAGCTTAGCTAATGCAGGGGTGGCCACCGGGGAGCTGTTTTTT	CASSLANAGVATGELFF
TRBV7-6	TRBJ2-2	.	TRBD1	16	TGTGCCAGCAGCACCCGACAGGGGATAAACACCGGGGAGCTGTTTTTT	CASSTRQGINTGELFF
TRBV7-9	TRBJ2-7	.	TRBD1	14	TGTGCCAGCAGCCCCCGGGACAGGGCCTACGAGCAGTACTTC	CASSPRDRAYEQYF